This TCR beta chain derives from a study of cytomegalovirus exposure and HLA in healthy donors. Broader study findings: In an earlier analysis, about 87% or about 30%: the productive usage of most TCR beta V segments. In a later analysis, at a false discovery rate of 0.05, roughly 17,000 TCR beta sequences matched HLA alleles.

Researchers ran the PCR with 60 Vbeta and 13 Jbeta primers. Sequencing was performed with immunoSEQ multiplex PCR; in TCRdb, only in-frame clones are kept and a portion is missing. Of around 150,000 clones in the sample, around 80% were seen once. This clone was found a few times. Its antigen is unidentified. The V gene's germline CDR1 is MGHRA and CDR2 YSYEKL. The CDR3 length is 15 residues. V lost 0 bases to trimming and J lost 4 bases, with 12 bases between them. This sequence was found in a man younger than 45 in good health and CMV-seronegative. Sequencing used PBMCs. The V gene is TRBV4-1, the J gene TRBJ1-1; weak D call: TRBD1 (6 bases). CDR3 loop: CASSQDVGAATEAFF. CDR3 coding DNA: TGCGCCAGCAGCCAAGATGTGGGGGCGGCCACTGAAGCTTTCTTT.